This record concerns one T cell receptor beta chain sequence. Libraries were prepared by immunoSEQ multiplex PCR; TCRdb keeps only in-frame clonotypes and omits some of them. Here the sample spans 58,000 or so clones, roughly 74% being singletons. These data come from a study of blood T cell repertoires in COVID-19. This CDR3 contains 13 residues. Trimming took 6 bases from V and 1 from J, leaving 12 bases between them. The germline V gene has CDR1 DFQATT and CDR2 SNEGSKA (reference sequence). The rearrangement joins TRBV20-1 to TRBJ1-1; D may be TRBD1 (5 bases). The specimen sequenced was peripheral blood. This sequence originates from a woman of 80 years or more with acute or convalescent COVID-19. DNA for the CDR3: TGCAGTGCCAGTGGACACCAGAACACTGAAGCTTTCTTT. Residues: CSASGHQNTEAFF.